This TCR beta chain was obtained from a study of OX40 agonist ivuxolimab in advanced cancers. Study-wide background: An agonistic human IgG2 monoclonal antibody against OX40 (CD134) was given.

The CDR3 runs 12 residues. Trimming removed 6 bases from V and 7 bases from J, with 13 bases in between. Looked up from germline, CDR1 is SGHKS and CDR2 is YYEKEE (reference sequence). About this clone itself: What it binds is unknown.

The method was immunoSEQ multiplex PCR; TCRdb's version includes in-frame clones alone and lacks a portion of them. Of about 13,000 clones in the sample, 80% are singletons; the top ten hold roughly a fifth. General study findings and limits: Expanded clones were, on average, more numerous among CD8+ T cells than CD4+.

The rearrangement links TRBV5-5 to TRBJ2-5; D is possibly TRBD1 (6 bases). Sequenced here: CD4+ or CD8+ T cells sorted from blood, sampled in a trial of the OX40 agonist ivuxolimab. This sequence originates from an adult with an advanced solid tumor such as melanoma, head and neck, liver or kidney cancer. This chain's CDR3 is CASTPGDWTQYF. The CDR3 DNA reads TGTGCCAGCACCCCAGGGGATTGGACCCAGTACTTC.